What follows are 9 T cell receptor beta chains derived from one specimen sequenced in a study of beta chain features in type 1 diabetes. Overall study results and limits: Moderately but significantly shorter TCRB CDR3s were found in Type 1 diabetes patients in all four CD4+ subsets.

What was sequenced were expressed TCRB transcripts, since all of the isolated RNA had been reverse transcribed. TCRdb's copy holds only in-frame clones and misses some; the assay was immunoSEQ multiplex PCR. The sample holds about 47,000 clones, around 40% seen once. For these TCRs, the target antigens are not known. Sequences were obtained from stem cell memory CD4+ T cells from blood. Receptor source: a man younger than 45 with type 1 diabetes.

The gene calls are TRBV28 and TRBJ2-7, with D possibly matching TRBD1 (6 bases). Germline V gene sequence: CDR1 MDHEN, CDR2 SYDVKM. The CDR3 spans 16 residues. The V end lost 4 bases, the J end lost 4 bases, and 20 bases lay between the germline ends. The CDR3 spells CASSYSGTPTYYEQYF. CDR3 nucleotides: TGTGCCAGCAGTTACTCCGGGACACCGACCTATTACGAGCAGTACTTC.

This chain links TRBV5-6 with TRBJ2-2; D call uncertain. V shed 0 bases and J shed 5 bases, with 5 bases lying between them. In germline, CDR1 is SGHDT, CDR2 YYEEEE. The CDR3 spans 13 residues. The CDR3 reads CASSLGGTGELFF. The CDR3 nucleotides read TGTGCCAGCAGCTTGGGAGGTACCGGGGAGCTGTTTTTT. Complete variable domain (other parts from reference TRBV5-6 and TRBJ2-2): DAGVTQSPTHLIKTRGQQVTLRCSPKSGHDTVSWYQQALGQGPQFIFQYYEEEERQRGNFPDRFSGHQFPNYSSELNVNALLLGDSALYLCASSLGGTGELFFGEGSRLTVL.

In nucleotides, the CDR3 is TGTGCCAGCAGGCGGGGGCAGGGCGCAGATACGCAGTATTTT. It codes for CASRRGQGADTQYF. J is TRBJ2-3 and V is TRBV6-1; weak D call: TRBD2 (7 bases). The germline CDR1 and CDR2 sequences are MNHNS and SASEGT. Trimming took off 6 bases at V and 4 bases at J, with 14 bases between the two ends. CDR3 length equals 14 residues.

In this sample, this clone turned up a few times. J is TRBJ1-1 and V is TRBV29-1; 8 bases line up with TRBD1. The CDR3 consists of 14 residues. Germline CDR1 reads SQVTM; CDR2 reads ANQGSEA. Trimming took 0 bases from V and 5 from J; bases not matched to a gene: 5. The CDR3 reads CSVEEAGGRTEAFF. In DNA form, the CDR3 reads TGCAGCGTTGAAGAAGCAGGGGGCCGTACTGAAGCTTTCTTT.

This chain joins TRBV29-1 and TRBJ2-6; D gene unclear. V lost 4 bases and J lost 0, with 4 bases in between. Germline CDR1 and CDR2: SQVTM and ANQGSEA. The CDR3 extends over 13 amino acids. The CDR3 DNA follows: TGCAGCGTTGCGGGCTCTGGGGCCAACGTCCTGACTTTC. This sequence encodes CSVAGSGANVLTF.

This chain connects TRBV7-8 to TRBJ2-5; D is perhaps TRBD1 (6 bases). Germline CDR1 reads SGHVS; CDR2 reads FQNEAQ. The CDR3 is made up of 13 amino acids. V dropped 6 bases and J dropped 2 bases, with 10 bases sitting between them. CDR3 sequence: CASSLDRQETQYF. The CDR3 nucleotides read TGTGCCAGCAGTTTGGACAGACAAGAGACCCAGTACTTC.

The rearrangement links TRBV18 to TRBJ1-1, with 9 bases identical to TRBD1. Looked up from germline, CDR1 is KGHSH and CDR2 is LQKENI. CDR3 length equals 15 residues. Trimming at V came to 0 bases and at J to 1 base, leaving 0 bases not matched to a gene. In DNA form, the CDR3 reads TGTGCCAGCTCACCACCGGACAGGGGGAACACTGAAGCTTTCTTT. This gives the protein CASSPPDRGNTEAFF.

The V gene is TRBV28, the J gene TRBJ2-5, with TRBD2 matching 15 bases. Germline V gene data show CDR1 as MDHEN and CDR2 as SYDVKM. The V and J ends lost 6 bases and 5 bases, in that order; junction bases with no gene match: 10. CDR3 length: 17 residues. For the CDR3, the DNA is TGTGCCAGCAGCCCGAGGGGACTAGCGGGAGGATCGGAGACCCAGTACTTC. Its protein product is CASSPRGLAGGSETQYF.

The chain carries TRBV2 and TRBJ1-1; D is ambiguous. V was pared by 5 bases and J by 4 bases, with 8 bases between. The germline CDR1 and CDR2 sequences are SNHLY and FYNNEI. This CDR3 contains 12 residues. The CDR3, as DNA: TGTGCCAGCAGTACAGAGATCACTGAAGCTTTCTTT. Translated: CASSTEITEAFF.